This T cell receptor beta chain emerged from a study of cytomegalovirus exposure and HLA in healthy donors. Primers for the PCR totalled 60 Vbeta and 13 Jbeta. Measured with immunoSEQ multiplex PCR; TCRdb has only the in-frame clones, and not every one. Of more than 80,000 clones listed, 69% are singletons. V shed 3 bases and J 1 base; nucleotides not matched to a gene: 14. The CDR3 covers 19 residues. Germline V gives CDR1 SGHTA, CDR2 FQGNSA. The source material was PBMCs. The V call is TRBV7-2, the J call TRBJ2-7; 11 nucleotides line up with TRBD2. The source is a man in his fifties or sixties in good health and CMV-seronegative. The CDR3 region is CASSFSGTSGGDRSYEQYV. In DNA, the CDR3 is TGTGCCAGCAGCTTCTCCGGGACTAGCGGAGGCGATCGGTCCTACGAGCAGTACGTC.